Presented here are 19 T cell receptor beta chains from one specimen sequenced in a study of regulatory T cells in long-lasting Graves disease. Construction of TCR beta libraries relied on iRepertoire HTBI primers and on Arm-PCR targeting CDR3 regions. TCRdb re-derived calls from the multiplex PCR reads in MiXCR, one entry per CDR3 protein. Here the sample spans about 660,000 distinct CDR3 sequences, around 30% being singletons. Time point: persistent/refractory GD, antithyroid drugs over 5 years with positive TRAb. With RNA extracted from PBMCs as input, the TCR library was made. Sequencing used peripheral blood mononuclear cells (PBMCs), obtained when the disease was refractory, from a patient treated with antithyroid drugs. The receptors come from a female donor with Graves disease.

This clonotype was detected a few times. The J gene is TRBJ1-5, the V gene TRBV6-1; D ambiguous. Germline CDR1 MNHNS, CDR2 SASEGT. The CDR3 loop spans 14 amino acids. V lost 8 bases and J 0 bases, leaving 11 bases between the germline ends. The CDR3 loop is CASLHSYSNQPQHF. DNA of the CDR3: TGTGCCAGCTTGCATTCATATAGCAATCAGCCCCAGCATTTT.

This CDR3 reads CSACDRTEETQYF. CDR3 nucleotides: TGCAGTGCTTGCGACAGGACCGAAGAGACCCAGTACTTC. This sequence joins TRBV20-1 and TRBJ2-5; D may be TRBD1 (6 bases). V was cut by 5 bases and J by 3 bases, with 13 bases left in between. CDR1 DFQATT and CDR2 SNEGSKA come from the germline V gene (reference sequence). This CDR3 is 13 amino acids long.

V usage is TRBV12-3 or TRBV12-4 and J usage is TRBJ2-3; 9 bases line up with TRBD2. The V gene end was trimmed by 2 bases and the J gene end by 5 bases; junction bases not matched to a gene: 5. The CDR3 has 15 amino acids. CDR3 DNA: TGTGCCAGCAGTTTACTAGCGGGAACGGGAGATACGCAGTATTTT. Protein product: CASSLLAGTGDTQYF.

To note about this clonotype: At one end the junction does not follow the germline gene, possibly because of a read error. V and J are TRBV28 and TRBJ1-1; D remains unclear. The germline V gene encodes CDR1 MDHEN and CDR2 SYDVKM. The CDR3 runs to 13 residues. The CDR3 sequence is CTSSSAPNTEAFF. The CDR3 DNA follows: TGTACCAGCAGTTCCGCTCCGAACACTGAAGCTTTCTTC. Full variable domain (outside the CDR3, taken from reference TRBV28 and TRBJ1-1): DVKVTQSSRYLVKRTGEKVFLECVQDMDHENMFWYRQDPGLGLRLIYFSYDVKMKEKGDIPEGYSVSREKKERFSLILESASTNQTSMYLCTSSSAPNTEAFFGQGTRLTVV.

V gene TRBV19 combines with J gene TRBJ2-5; D is perhaps TRBD1 or TRBD2 (5 bases each). CDR3 length equals 14 residues. Trimming left V 7 bases short and J 3 bases short, with 15 bases between. Looked up from germline, CDR1 is LNHDA and CDR2 is SQIVND (reference sequence). The CDR3 loop is CASKPGTGKETQYF. The CDR3 coding sequence is TGTGCCAGTAAGCCAGGGACGGGGAAAGAGACCCAGTACTTC. Drawing the rest from reference TRBV19 and TRBJ2-5, the complete variable domain is DGGITQSPKYLFRKEGQNVTLSCEQNLNHDAMYWYRQDPGQGLRLIYYSQIVNDFQKGDIAEGYSVSREKKESFPLTVTSAQKNPTAFYLCASKPGTGKETQYFGPGTRLLVL.

The chain employs TRBV6-1 and TRBJ1-3; 9 positions match TRBD1. Per germline, CDR1 MNHNS and CDR2 SASEGT. CDR3 length: 15 residues. Trimming removed 6 bases from V and 8 bases from J; junction bases left unmatched: 11. The CDR3 nucleotides read TGTGCCAGCAGCGCCGGGACAGGGAAGGGGGACACCATATATTTT. Amino acids: CASSAGTGKGDTIYF.

This clonotype was counted many times. The rearrangement joins TRBV12-3 or TRBV12-4 to TRBJ1-1; D gene unclear. CDR3 length: 18 residues. The germline V and J ends were trimmed by 3 bases and 0 bases, with 20 bases remaining between them. The CDR3 nucleotides are TGTGCCAGCAGTTTGCTAATCCCCGCAGGCGTCATGAACACTGAAGCTTTCTTT. Its protein is CASSLLIPAGVMNTEAFF.

This chain joins TRBV2 and TRBJ1-5; D possibly corresponds to TRBD1 (6 bases). V lost 4 bases, J lost 6 bases, and 13 bases lay in between. Germline loops: CDR1 SNHLY, CDR2 FYNNEI. This CDR3 has 14 residues. DNA of the CDR3: TGTGCCAGCAGTGGGGGCAGGGGCTTTCAGCCCCAGCATTTT. Protein product: CASSGGRGFQPQHF.

This clonotype was observed many times. This chain connects TRBV2 to TRBJ2-2; possibly TRBD2 for D (6 bases). Germline loops: CDR1 SNHLY, CDR2 FYNNEI. Trimming left V 4 bases short and J 6 bases short, with 9 bases between. The CDR3 is 13 residues long. DNA of the CDR3: TGTGCCAGCAGTGCCGGGACTTCCGGGGAGCTGTTTTTT. Its protein is CASSAGTSGELFF.

In nucleotides, the CDR3 is TGTGCCAGCAGTCCCCCCGGGGGGGGGATCTATGGCTACACCTTC. Translating gives CASSPPGGGIYGYTF. This chain links TRBV25-1 with TRBJ1-2, with D perhaps TRBD1 (5 bases). Trimming pared 5 bases from V and 4 bases from J, leaving 17 bases between. The CDR3 is 15 amino acids. CDR1 and CDR2 (germline): MGHDK, SYGVNS.

The chain is built from TRBV15 and TRBJ1-4; a possible D gene is TRBD1 (5 bases). The assigned J gene may be wrong: the sequence end matches TRBJ1-6 better. The CDR3 has 14 amino acids. In germline, CDR1 is LNHNV, CDR2 YYDKDF (reference sequence). CDR3 sequence (DNA): TGTGCCACCAGCAGAGTAGGGGATAATTCACCCCTCCACTTT. It yields the protein CATSRVGDNSPLHF.

This clonotype turned up a few times. The V gene is TRBV25-1, the J gene TRBJ1-5, with D perhaps matching TRBD1 (6 bases). The CDR3 loop spans 13 amino acids. Trimming took 9 bases from V and 5 from J, leaving 14 bases between them. Germline V gives CDR1 MGHDK, CDR2 SYGVNS. CDR3 region: CASQQGTDQPQHF. The CDR3, as DNA: TGTGCCAGTCAACAGGGCACGGATCAGCCCCAGCATTTT. Variable domain in full (rest from reference TRBV25-1 and TRBJ1-5): EADIYQTPRYLVIGTGKKITLECSQTMGHDKMYWYQQDPGMELHLIHYSYGVNSTEKGDLSSESTVSRIRTEHFPLTLESARPSHTSQYLCASQQGTDQPQHFGDGTRLSIL.

The gene calls are TRBV27 and TRBJ1-6, with D possibly being TRBD1 (5 bases). The CDR3 loop spans 15 amino acids. Trimming removed 1 base at V and 10 bases at J, with 14 bases between. The germline CDR1 and CDR2 sequences are MNHEY and SMNVEV (reference sequence). CDR3 nucleotide sequence: TGTGCCAGCAGTTTATTCCTACAGGATGGCTCACCCCTCCACTTT. Its protein product is CASSLFLQDGSPLHF.

Comments on this clonotype: A much more abundant neighbour one base away suggests this may be a read error. Here the CDR3 reads CASAGGTLYF. The CDR3 DNA reads TGTGCCAGCGCCGGTGGGACCCTGTACTTC. V is TRBV6-1 and J is TRBJ2-5; tentatively, D is TRBD1 or TRBD2 (5 bases each). This CDR3 region has 10 residues. Germline CDR1 is MNHNS and CDR2 is SASEGT.

This clonotype was picked up many times. This chain uses TRBV12-3 or TRBV12-4 with TRBJ1-2; 7 bases line up with TRBD1. With V trimmed by 1 base and J by 3 bases, 8 bases remained unmatched. This CDR3 is 16 amino acids long. CDR3 bases: TGTGCCAGCAGTTTAGGGATTGGGACAGCCGACTATGGCTACACCTTC. Protein: CASSLGIGTADYGYTF.

The chain employs TRBV27 and TRBJ2-2; TRBD2 is a possible D gene (6 bases). Trimming took off 5 bases at V and 4 bases at J, with 20 bases between the two ends. The CDR3 runs 17 residues. CDR1 and CDR2 (germline): MNHEY, SMNVEV (reference sequence). This chain's CDR3 is CASSVLTSLGGTGELFF. The CDR3 nucleotides are TGTGCCAGCAGTGTACTGACTAGTTTGGGGGGCACCGGGGAGCTGTTTTTT.

To note about this clonotype: An end of the junction does not agree with germline; a read error may underlie this. V is TRBV12-3 or TRBV12-4 and J is TRBJ1-5; 12 nucleotides line up with TRBD1. The CDR3 totals 19 residues. CDR3 residues: CVSSPWGQGALSVGQPQHF. The CDR3, as DNA: TGTGTCAGCAGCCCATGGGGACAGGGGGCGCTTTCTGTAGGTCAGCCCCAGCATTTT.

The V and J genes are TRBV19 and TRBJ1-6; D is ambiguous. V shed 8 bases and J shed 7 bases, with 6 bases lying between them. This CDR3 is 11 amino acids long. The germline CDR1 and CDR2 sequences are LNHDA and SQIVND (reference sequence). CDR3 in DNA: TGTGCCAGTGGGCCCAATTCACCCCTCCACTTT. Translating gives CASGPNSPLHF.

DNA of the CDR3: TGTGCCAGCAGCTCGGCCGCTAGGTTACGAGGCTACACCTTC. It codes for CASSSAARLRGYTF. J is TRBJ1-2 and V is TRBV7-2, with unresolved D. With 4 bases removed from V and 8 bases from J, the gap between germline ends came to 17 bases. The V gene's germline CDR1 is SGHTA and CDR2 FQGNSA. The CDR3 covers 14 residues.